This T cell receptor beta chain appears in the sequencing data of a study of blood T cell repertoires in COVID-19. Original data processing: Reference gene primer amplification gave nucleated cell count estimates. Assay: immunoSEQ multiplex PCR; the TCRdb copy retains only in-frame clones and omits some. V and J calls and clone size are copied from that table; D and trimming were computed from the DNA. The sample holds about 240,000 clones; 75% to 90% are singletons and the top ten take just over 3%. This TCR came from a woman aged 25-40 years who had recovered from COVID-19. The sequenced sample was peripheral blood.

Here the CDR3 reads CASSLAGVFEQFF. The CDR3 DNA reads TGTGCCAGCAGCTTAGCGGGGGTGTTTGAGCAGTTCTTC. The V and J genes are TRBV5-5 and TRBJ2-1, with 8 bases fitting TRBD2. The CDR3 length is 13 residues. Germline CDR1 SGHKS, CDR2 YYEKEE (reference sequence). The V segment lost 2 bases and the J segment 9 bases; nucleotides outside the gene matches: 4.